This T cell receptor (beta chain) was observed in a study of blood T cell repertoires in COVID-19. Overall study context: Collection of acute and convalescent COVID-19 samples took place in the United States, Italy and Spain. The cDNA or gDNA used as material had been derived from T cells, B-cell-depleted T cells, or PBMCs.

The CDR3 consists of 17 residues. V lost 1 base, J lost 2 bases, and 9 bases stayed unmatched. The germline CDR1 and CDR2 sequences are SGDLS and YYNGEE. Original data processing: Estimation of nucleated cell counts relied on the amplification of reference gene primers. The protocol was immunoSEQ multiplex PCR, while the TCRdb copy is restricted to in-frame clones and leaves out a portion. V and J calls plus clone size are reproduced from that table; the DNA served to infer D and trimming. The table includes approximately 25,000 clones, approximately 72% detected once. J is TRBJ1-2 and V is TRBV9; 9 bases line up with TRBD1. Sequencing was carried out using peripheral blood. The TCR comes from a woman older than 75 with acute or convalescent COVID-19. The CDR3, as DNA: TGTGCCAGCAGCGTACGGGGACAGGGAAGTGGCAACTATGGCTACACCTTC. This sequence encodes CASSVRGQGSGNYGYTF.